A single sample is the source of the 20 T cell receptor beta chains below, sequenced in a study of blood T cells in healthy people across ages (dated by TCRdb to 2015 to 2017). Library construction relied on 5' RACE. Sequencing used an Illumina HiSeq 2500. A second PCR of about 7 to 12 cycles was run with a J-beta primer mix and a sample-barcoded 5' primer. The public sequencing data were trimmed at Q25 with fastp and processed into clonotypes with MiXCR by TCRdb, which kept only in-frame beta chains. Here each entry gathers all rows of one CDR3 protein and keeps the most common genes and DNA. The sample table lists some 690,000 distinct CDR3 sequences, 22% of them with a count of one. Around a fifth of the sample belongs to the ten largest clones. Input material: blood. The receptors here all came from a man aged 65 to 79 in good health.

Here the CDR3 DNA reads TGTGCCAGCAGCTACGGTTCTTACCGGGGGGGAAAACTGTTTTTT. Translation: CASSYGSYRGGKLFF. V is TRBV7-8 and J is TRBJ1-4; perhaps TRBD1 as D (5 bases). Germline assignment: CDR1 SGHVS and CDR2 FQNEAQ. The CDR3 runs 15 residues. The V gene lost 4 bases and the J gene lost 10 bases, with 19 bases spanning the gap.

The chain links TRBV7-2 to TRBJ2-3, with D possibly TRBD1 on 5 matching bases. With the DNA end fitting TRBJ1-5 better, the J assignment may be wrong. The CDR3 length is 14 residues. Germline values: CDR1 SGHTA, CDR2 FQGNSA. CDR3 protein: CASSLWGGVDTQHF. In DNA form, the CDR3 reads TGTGCCAGCAGCTTATGGGGGGGTGTAGATACGCAGCATTTT.

The V call is TRBV12-3 or TRBV12-4, the J call TRBJ1-2; 7 bases match TRBD1. J lost 5 bases, V lost 6 bases, and 3 bases had no gene match. The CDR3 spans 12 residues. CDR3 nucleotides: TGTGCCAGCAGCCAGGGACAGTATGGCTACACCTTC. Protein product: CASSQGQYGYTF.

Points on this clonotype: The junction and the germline gene differ at one end; a read error may be behind it. The genes are TRBV29-1 and TRBJ1-1; tentatively, D is TRBD1 (6 bases). Germline V CDR1 and CDR2: SQVTM, ANQGSEA. CDR3 length: 14 residues. CDR3 coding DNA: TGCAGCGTTGTGGACAGCGCGGAGCCCACTGAAGTTTTCTTT. Amino acid sequence: CSVVDSAEPTEVFF.

This chain joins TRBV20-1 and TRBJ2-1; TRBD2 matches at 7 bases. With the DNA end fitting TRBJ2-5 better, the J assignment may be wrong. Germline V gene sequence: CDR1 DFQATT, CDR2 SNEGSKA (reference sequence). The CDR3 extends over 15 amino acids. CDR3 in DNA: TGCAGTGCTCTCCTGGGGGGGACTACCAAAGAGACCCAGTACTTC. Its protein product is CSALLGGTTKETQYF.

This clonotype was detected only a few times. CDR3 bases: TGCAGTGCCCGGACACCCAGTACGCAGTATTTT. The encoded protein is CSARTPSTQYF. The rearrangement uses TRBV20-1 and TRBJ2-3; D possibly corresponds to TRBD1 (5 bases). V shed 6 bases and J shed 8 bases, with 12 bases lying between them. CDR1 is DFQATT and CDR2 is SNEGSKA in the germline V gene (reference sequence). The CDR3 totals 11 residues.

The J gene is TRBJ2-3, the V gene TRBV7-9; 7 nucleotides agree with TRBD2. The CDR3 contains 14 residues. Trimming took 7 bases from V and 8 from J; bases not matched to a gene: 12. Germline V gives CDR1 SEHNR, CDR2 FQNEAQ (reference sequence). The CDR3 nucleotides read TGTGCCAGCAACATCGGAGCGGGAAAGGGTACGCAGTATTTT. Translating gives CASNIGAGKGTQYF.

The chain links TRBV3-1 to TRBJ1-1; 8 bases agree with TRBD1. From germline, CDR1 is LGHDT and CDR2 YNNKEL (reference sequence). After removal of 4 bases from V and 4 bases from J, the junction contained 14 bases not matched to a gene. The length of the CDR3 is 17 residues. The CDR3 coding sequence is TGTGCCAGCAGCCCCTTGCGCAGGGGGCCGTTGGGCACTGAAGCTTTCTTT. It translates to CASSPLRRGPLGTEAFF.

CDR3 region: CARQITRNPNTEAFF. The CDR3 DNA reads as TGTGCCAGACAGATAACTCGAAACCCAAACACTGAAGCTTTCTTT. The chain has TRBV19 and TRBJ1-1, with D unclear. The ends were cut back, 9 bases at V and 2 bases at J, with 19 bases in the middle. There are 15 residues in the CDR3. In germline, CDR1 is LNHDA, CDR2 SQIVND (reference sequence). Looking up the rest from reference TRBV19 and TRBJ1-1 gives the full variable domain: DGGITQSPKYLFRKEGQNVTLSCEQNLNHDAMYWYRQDPGQGLRLIYYSQIVNDFQKGDIAEGYSVSREKKESFPLTVTSAQKNPTAFYLCARQITRNPNTEAFFGQGTRLTVV.

The V and J genes are TRBV7-2 and TRBJ2-5; TRBD1 might be the D (6 bases). The assigned J gene may be wrong: the sequence end matches TRBJ2-7 better. CDR3 length: 14 residues. CDR1 and CDR2 (germline): SGHTA, FQGNSA. The CDR3 reads CASSPIGGFTEQYF. In DNA form, the CDR3 reads TGTGCCAGCAGCCCGATAGGGGGTTTCACCGAGCAGTACTTC.

This clonotype was found a few times. V is TRBV6-1 and J is TRBJ1-5; D gene ambiguous. Per germline, CDR1 MNHNS and CDR2 SASEGT. The CDR3 is made up of 15 amino acids. V was cut by 2 bases and J by 8 bases, with 16 bases left in between. The CDR3 coding sequence is TGTGCCAGCAGTGAATTAGGTCCGACCGGGGAGCCCCAGCATTTT. It specifies CASSELGPTGEPQHF.

This clonotype was seen a few times. The rearrangement uses TRBV24-1 and TRBJ1-5; D not resolved. V was trimmed by 8 bases and J by 2 bases, leaving 9 bases between them. Germline CDR1 KGHDR, CDR2 SFDVKD. The CDR3 extends over 13 amino acids. The CDR3 DNA sequence: TGTGCCACCAATGACGGACGCAATCAGCCCCAGCATTTT. Amino acid sequence: CATNDGRNQPQHF.

The chain has TRBV20-1 and TRBJ1-6, with 8 bases fitting TRBD1. CDR3 length: 15 residues. Germline V CDR1 and CDR2: DFQATT, SNEGSKA (reference sequence). Trimming removed 3 bases from V and 7 bases from J; junction bases left unmatched: 8. The CDR3 DNA sequence: TGCAGTGCTAGCGTTGAAGGACAGGGAAATTCACCCCTCCACTTT. Translating it yields CSASVEGQGNSPLHF.

The chain couples TRBV10-1 to TRBJ2-1; TRBD2 agrees at 7 bases. J was trimmed by 4 bases and V by 2 bases; bases with no gene match: 2. There are 14 residues in the CDR3. Germline CDR1 WNHNN, CDR2 SYGVQD (reference sequence). CDR3 region: CASSEQRGYNEQFF. The DNA for the CDR3 is TGCGCCAGCAGTGAGCAGCGGGGTTACAATGAGCAGTTCTTC.

The sample holds a few counts of this clonotype. A read error may produce the germline difference seen at one junction end. The chain employs TRBV7-6 and TRBJ1-6; 7 nucleotides align to TRBD1. The CDR3 contains 17 residues. The germline gives CDR1 SGHVS, CDR2 FNYEAQ. This chain's CDR3 is CASNLRPMRQGDSPLHF. DNA for the CDR3: TGTGCCAGCAACTTACGACCTATGAGACAGGGTGATTCACCCCTCCACTTT.

This clonotype was observed a single time. The chain joins TRBV19 to TRBJ2-3, with a tentative D call TRBD2 (7 bases). The CDR3 consists of 15 residues. Germline CDR1 is LNHDA and CDR2 is SQIVND (reference sequence). V gave up 6 bases and J gave up 0 bases, with 13 bases separating them. This CDR3 is CASSGEGVSTDTQYF. The CDR3 nucleotides read TGTGCCAGTAGCGGGGAGGGGGTCAGCACAGATACGCAGTATTTT.

V gene TRBV18 combines with J gene TRBJ2-3; D is undetermined. Per the germline V gene, CDR1 is KGHSH and CDR2 is LQKENI. This CDR3 has 14 residues. Trimming shortened V by 1 base and J by 5 bases, and 10 bases separated the two germline ends. In DNA form, the CDR3 reads TGTGCCAGCTCACCACAAATGAACATAGATACGCAGTATTTT. Its translation is CASSPQMNIDTQYF.

This rearrangement joins TRBV4-3 to TRBJ1-2; 9 nucleotides agree with TRBD1. This CDR3 is 16 amino acids long. Germline values: CDR1 LGHNA, CDR2 YSLEER. Losses at the gene ends were 3 bases for V and 1 base for J; bases not matched to a gene: 6. For the CDR3, the DNA is TGCGCCAGCAGCCAGGCCGGGACAGGGCGTAACTATGGCTACACCTTC. The encoded protein is CASSQAGTGRNYGYTF.

This clonotype has more than one count but fewer than ten. J is TRBJ2-3 and V is TRBV9; no definite D call. V was cut by 4 bases and J by 0 bases, with 15 bases left in between. Germline V lookup: CDR1 SGDLS, CDR2 YYNGEE. There are 16 residues in the CDR3. The CDR3 spells CASSLSPLGSTDTQYF. The CDR3 DNA follows: TGTGCCAGCAGCCTCTCCCCCTTGGGGAGCACAGATACGCAGTATTTT.

The chain carries TRBV5-1 and TRBJ2-1; maybe TRBD2 (7 bases). The CDR3 is 15 residues long. The V end lost 2 bases, the J end lost 7 bases, and 16 bases lay between the germline ends. The germline CDR1 and CDR2 sequences are SGHRS and YFSETQ. CDR3 coding DNA: TGCGCCAGCAGCTTAAGAGGGGGGGCCGAGAATGAGCAGTTCTTC. Protein: CASSLRGGAENEQFF.